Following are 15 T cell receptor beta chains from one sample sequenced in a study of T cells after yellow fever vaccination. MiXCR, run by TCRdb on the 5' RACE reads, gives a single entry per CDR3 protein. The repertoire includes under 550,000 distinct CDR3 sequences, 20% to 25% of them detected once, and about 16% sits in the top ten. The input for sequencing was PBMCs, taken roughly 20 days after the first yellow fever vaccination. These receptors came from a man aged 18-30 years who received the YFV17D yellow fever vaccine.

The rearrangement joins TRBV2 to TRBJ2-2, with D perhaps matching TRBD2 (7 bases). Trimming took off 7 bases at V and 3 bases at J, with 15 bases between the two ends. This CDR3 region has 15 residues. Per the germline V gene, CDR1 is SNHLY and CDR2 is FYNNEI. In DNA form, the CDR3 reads TGTGCCAGCACATGGGGGGGCGCCGACACCGGGGAGCTGTTTTTT. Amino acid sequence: CASTWGGADTGELFF.

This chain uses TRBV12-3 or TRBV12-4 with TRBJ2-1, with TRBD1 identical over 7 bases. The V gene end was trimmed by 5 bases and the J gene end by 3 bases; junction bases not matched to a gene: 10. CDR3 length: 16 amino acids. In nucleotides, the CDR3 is TGTGCCAGCAGTAGCAATACAGGGGCTATCTACAATGAGCAGTTCTTC. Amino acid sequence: CASSSNTGAIYNEQFF.

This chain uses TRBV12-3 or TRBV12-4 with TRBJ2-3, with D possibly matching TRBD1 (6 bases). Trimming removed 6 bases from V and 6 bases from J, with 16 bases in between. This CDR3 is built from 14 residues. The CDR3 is CASSRAYREDTQYF. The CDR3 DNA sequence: TGTGCCAGCAGCCGAGCCTACAGGGAGGATACGCAGTATTTT.

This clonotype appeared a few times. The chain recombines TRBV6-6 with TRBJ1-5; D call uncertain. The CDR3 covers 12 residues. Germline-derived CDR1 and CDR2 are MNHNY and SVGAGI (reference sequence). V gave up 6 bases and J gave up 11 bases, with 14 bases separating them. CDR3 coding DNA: TGTGCCAGCAGCGAGGGATCCGGGGCCCAGCATTTT. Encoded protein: CASSEGSGAQHF.

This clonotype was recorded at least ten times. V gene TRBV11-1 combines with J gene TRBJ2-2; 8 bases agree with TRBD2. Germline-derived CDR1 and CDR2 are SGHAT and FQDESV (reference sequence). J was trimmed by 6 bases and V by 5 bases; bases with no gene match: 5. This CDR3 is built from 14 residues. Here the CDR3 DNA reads TGTGCCAGCAGCCTCGGGGGGGGAGCCGGGGAGCTGTTTTTT. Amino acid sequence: CASSLGGGAGELFF.

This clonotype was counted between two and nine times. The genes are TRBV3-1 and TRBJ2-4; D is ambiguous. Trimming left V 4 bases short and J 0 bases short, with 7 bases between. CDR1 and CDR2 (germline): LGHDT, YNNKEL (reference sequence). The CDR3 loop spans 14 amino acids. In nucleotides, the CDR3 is TGTGCCAGCAGCCCTACAATAGCCAAAAACATTCAGTACTTC. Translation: CASSPTIAKNIQYF.

CDR3 nucleotide sequence: TGCAGTGCTAGCAGGCAGCCTCAGGGGACCCAGTACTTC. Translated: CSASRQPQGTQYF. The rearrangement uses TRBV20-1 and TRBJ2-5, with D perhaps matching TRBD1 (5 bases). This CDR3 is built from 13 residues. The germline V gene encodes CDR1 DFQATT and CDR2 SNEGSKA (reference sequence). V lost 3 bases and J lost 7, with 15 bases in between.

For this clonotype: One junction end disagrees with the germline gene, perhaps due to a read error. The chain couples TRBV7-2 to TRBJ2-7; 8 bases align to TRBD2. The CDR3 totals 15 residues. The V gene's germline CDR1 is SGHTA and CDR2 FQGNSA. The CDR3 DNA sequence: TGTGCCAGCAGCCCGCCACGGGGGGGCTCCAACGAGCAGTACTTC. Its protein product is CASSPPRGGSNEQYF.

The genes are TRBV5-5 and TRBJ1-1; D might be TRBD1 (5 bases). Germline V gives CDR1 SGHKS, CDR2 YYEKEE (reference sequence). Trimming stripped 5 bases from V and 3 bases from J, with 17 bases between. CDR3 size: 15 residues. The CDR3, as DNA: TGTGCCAGCAGAAACCGGGGCACTTTGGACACTGAAGCTTTCTTT. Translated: CASRNRGTLDTEAFF.

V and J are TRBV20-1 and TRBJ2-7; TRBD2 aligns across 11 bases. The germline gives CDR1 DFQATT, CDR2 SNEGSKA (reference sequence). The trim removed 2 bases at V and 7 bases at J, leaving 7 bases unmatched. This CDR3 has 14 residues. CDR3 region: CSARNSGGAREQYV. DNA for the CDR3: TGCAGTGCTAGAAATAGCGGGGGGGCCAGGGAGCAGTACGTC.

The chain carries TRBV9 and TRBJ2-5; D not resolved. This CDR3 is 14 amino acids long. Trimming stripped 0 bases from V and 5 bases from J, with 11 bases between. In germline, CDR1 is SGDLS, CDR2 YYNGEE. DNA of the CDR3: TGTGCCAGCAGCGTAGCGTGGGCAACGGAGACCCAGTACTTC. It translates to CASSVAWATETQYF.

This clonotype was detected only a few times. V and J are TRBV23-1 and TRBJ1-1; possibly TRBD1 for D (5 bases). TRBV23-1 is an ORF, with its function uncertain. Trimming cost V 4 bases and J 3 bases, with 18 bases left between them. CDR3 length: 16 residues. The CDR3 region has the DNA TGCGCCAGCAGTCCCGAAGGGGCGCGGGGGGACACTGAAGCTTTCTTT. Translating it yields CASSPEGARGDTEAFF.

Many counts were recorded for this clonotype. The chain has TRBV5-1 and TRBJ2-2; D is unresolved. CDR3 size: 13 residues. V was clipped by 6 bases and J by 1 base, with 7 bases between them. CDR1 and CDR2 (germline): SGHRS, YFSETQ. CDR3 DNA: TGCGCCAGCAAGGTGGGGAACACCGGGGAGCTGTTTTTT. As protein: CASKVGNTGELFF.

CDR3 region: CASSFPGQDTQYF. CDR3 bases: TGCGCCAGCAGCTTCCCAGGTCAAGATACGCAGTATTTT. The chain employs TRBV5-1 and TRBJ2-3; D remains unclear. The CDR3 totals 13 residues. The germline V gene encodes CDR1 SGHRS and CDR2 YFSETQ. V was cut by 2 bases and J by 5 bases, with 9 bases left in between.

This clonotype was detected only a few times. DNA for the CDR3: TGTGCCAGCAGTGGGACAGGGGGTCCCAACCAAGAGACCCAGTACTTC. Amino acid sequence: CASSGTGGPNQETQYF. The chain is built from TRBV25-1 and TRBJ2-5; 10 bases map to TRBD1. The V segment lost 4 bases and the J segment 0 bases; nucleotides outside the gene matches: 5. Germline V lookup: CDR1 MGHDK, CDR2 SYGVNS. The CDR3 sequence is 16 residues long. Full variable domain (missing parts from reference TRBV25-1 and TRBJ2-5): EADIYQTPRYLVIGTGKKITLECSQTMGHDKMYWYQQDPGMELHLIHYSYGVNSTEKGDLSSESTVSRIRTEHFPLTLESARPSHTSQYLCASSGTGGPNQETQYFGPGTRLLVL.